Following are 4 T cell receptor beta chains from one sample sequenced in a study of T cell changes during pregnancy in multiple sclerosis. Data came from immunoSEQ multiplex PCR; TCRdb stores just in-frame clones and leaves some out. The data contain 30,000 to 45,000 clones, about 88% of them singletons. The sequencing here drew on CD4+ T cells from peripheral blood mononuclear cells, taken in the first trimester of pregnancy. These receptors all come from a female donor with multiple sclerosis, enrolled in a pregnancy study.

This clone was observed once. The chain is built from TRBV28 and TRBJ2-3; D possibly corresponds to TRBD1 (6 bases). Between the trimmed V and J ends, which lost 5 bases and 2 bases, there was a span of 11 bases. CDR3 size: 14 residues. Germline V gene lookup returns CDR1 MDHEN and CDR2 SYDVKM. CDR3 coding DNA: TGTGCCAGCAGTCCAAGGGGGACCACAGATACGCAGTATTTT. This sequence encodes CASSPRGTTDTQYF.

This clone appeared a single time. The V gene is TRBV12-5, the J gene TRBJ2-5, with D maybe TRBD2 (7 bases). Germline loops: CDR1 LGHNT, CDR2 FRNRAP. Trimming left V 2 bases short and J 4 bases short, with 17 bases between. The CDR3 covers 16 residues. The CDR3 sequence is CASGLWGATGGETQYF. DNA for the CDR3: TGTGCTAGTGGTTTGTGGGGGGCAACGGGAGGAGAGACCCAGTACTTC.

CDR3: CASIKGAGRNEQFF. The DNA of the CDR3 is TGTGCCAGCATTAAGGGGGCAGGACGGAATGAGCAGTTCTTC. The chain joins TRBV2 to TRBJ2-1; 7 nucleotides match TRBD1. V gave up 7 bases and J gave up 7 bases; unmatched junction bases: 10. The CDR3 contains 14 residues. Per the germline V gene, CDR1 is SNHLY and CDR2 is FYNNEI.

The gene calls are TRBV7-2 and TRBJ1-1, with D unclear. V was clipped by 0 bases and J by 11 bases, with 10 bases between them. This CDR3 has 12 amino acids. Germline CDR1 and CDR2: SGHTA and FQGNSA. The CDR3 sequence: CASSLARAGAFF. The DNA for the CDR3 is TGTGCCAGCAGCTTAGCTAGAGCGGGGGCTTTCTTT.